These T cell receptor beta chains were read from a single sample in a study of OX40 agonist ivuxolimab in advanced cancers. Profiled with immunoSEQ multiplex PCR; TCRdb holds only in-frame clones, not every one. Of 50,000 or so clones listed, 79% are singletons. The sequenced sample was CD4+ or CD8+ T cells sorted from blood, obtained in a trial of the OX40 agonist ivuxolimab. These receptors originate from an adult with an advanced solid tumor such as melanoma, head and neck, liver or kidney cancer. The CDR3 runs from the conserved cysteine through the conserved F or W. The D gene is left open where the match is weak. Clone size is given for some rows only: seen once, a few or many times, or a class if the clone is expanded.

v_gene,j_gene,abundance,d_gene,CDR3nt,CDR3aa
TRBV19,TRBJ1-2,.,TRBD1,TGTGCCAGTAGTGCCCGGGCCCGGACAGGAAACTATGGCTACACCTTC,CASSARARTGNYGYTF
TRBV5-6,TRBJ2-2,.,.,TGTGCCAGCGAGAGGCAGGTCCTAAACACCGGGGAGCTGTTTTTT,CASERQVLNTGELFF
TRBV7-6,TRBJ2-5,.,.,TGTGCCAGCAGCCTAGGGTCTGGGTTGGAGACCCAGTACTTC,CASSLGSGLETQYF
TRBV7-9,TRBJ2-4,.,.,TGTGCCAGCAGCTCTGGACTAAACATTCAGTACTTC,CASSSGLNIQYF
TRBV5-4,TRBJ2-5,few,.,TGTGCCAGCAGCCCACCCGGGACACCAGAGACCCAGTACTTC,CASSPPGTPETQYF
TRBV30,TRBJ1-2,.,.,TGTGCCTGGAGTGTAGAGGGGGTTGGCTACACCTTC,CAWSVEGVGYTF
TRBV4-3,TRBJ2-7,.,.,TGCGCCAGCAGCCAAGGGGTGACAGATCACTACGAGCAGTACTTC,CASSQGVTDHYEQYF
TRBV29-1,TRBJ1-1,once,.,TGCAGCGTTGTCCTTGGCGAAACTGAAGCTTTCTTT,CSVVLGETEAFF
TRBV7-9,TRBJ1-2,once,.,TGTGCCAGCAGCTTAGTCGATGGCTACACCTTC,CASSLVDGYTF
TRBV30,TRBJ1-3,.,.,TGTGCCTGGAGTGTAGGGCAGGGCTCTGGAAACACCATATATTTT,CAWSVGQGSGNTIYF
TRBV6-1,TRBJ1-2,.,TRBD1,TGTGCCAGCAGTGACCTCCGGGACAGGGGTTTGCATGGCTACACCTTC,CASSDLRDRGLHGYTF
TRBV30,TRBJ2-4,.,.,TGTGCCTGGAGTGTACGCGAGAATACGAAAAACATTCAGTACTTC,CAWSVRENTKNIQYF
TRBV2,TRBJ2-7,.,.,TGTGCCAGCAGGCCCACTGACCCCCTCGAGCAGTACTTC,CASRPTDPLEQYF
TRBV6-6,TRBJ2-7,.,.,TGTGCCAGCAGGGGGGAGGGGGCTGTAGACGAGCAGTACTTC,CASRGEGAVDEQYF
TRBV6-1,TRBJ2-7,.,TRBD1,TGTGCCAGCAGAGCAGGACAGGGCGCCCCCTACGAGCAGTACTTC,CASRAGQGAPYEQYF
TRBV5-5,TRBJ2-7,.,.,TGTGCCAGCAGCAAACAGGGGGAGGGGTACGAGCAGTACTTC,CASSKQGEGYEQYF
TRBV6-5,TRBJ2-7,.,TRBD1,TGTGCCAGTAATAAGCCGGGACAGGCCTACGAGCAGTACTTC,CASNKPGQAYEQYF
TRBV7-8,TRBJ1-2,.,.,TGTGCCAGCAGCTTAGAGGCCGAGGGGGGCTATGGCTACACCTTC,CASSLEAEGGYGYTF
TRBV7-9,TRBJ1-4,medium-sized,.,TGTGCCAGCAGCCCCGAGGCAACTAATGAAAAACTGTTTTTT,CASSPEATNEKLFF
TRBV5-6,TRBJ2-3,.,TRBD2,TGTGCCAGCAGCTCGACCTTACGGACTAGCGGGGGGGCGGTAGATACGCAGTATTTT,CASSSTLRTSGGAVDTQYF
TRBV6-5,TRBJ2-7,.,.,TGTGCCAGCAGGCAAGAGCCGGGCCCGTCCAACAAGCAGTACTTC,CASRQEPGPSNKQYF
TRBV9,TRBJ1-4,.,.,TGTGCCAGCAGCGGGCCGAGGAGGGCTGAAAAACTGTTTTTT,CASSGPRRAEKLFF
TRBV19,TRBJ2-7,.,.,TGTGCCACCGCGAAAGCGGCTAACTCCTACGAGCAGTACTTC,CATAKAANSYEQYF
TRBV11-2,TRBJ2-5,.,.,TGTGCCAGCAGCACAGGAGCGGCGGAGACCCAGTACTTC,CASSTGAAETQYF
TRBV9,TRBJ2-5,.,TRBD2,TGTGCCAGCAGCGTAGGCGGGGGTATGAGCTGGGGCTGGGGCGAGACCCAGTACTTC,CASSVGGGMSWGWGETQYF
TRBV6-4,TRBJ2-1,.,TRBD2,TGTGCCAGCAGTGCTAGCGGGAGGCCCTACAATGAGCAGTTCTTC,CASSASGRPYNEQFF
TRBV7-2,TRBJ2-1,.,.,TGTGCCAGCAGCCCAGCCCACGGGAGTTACCACAATGAGCAGTTCTTC,CASSPAHGSYHNEQFF
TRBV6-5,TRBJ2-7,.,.,TGTGCCAGCAGTCCCCCTGTACAACACTACGAGCAGTACTTC,CASSPPVQHYEQYF